Listed below are T cell receptor beta chains from one sample, sequenced in a study of T cell repertoires in cytomegalovirus infection. TCRdb itself ran the reads through MiXCR, one entry per CDR3 protein. The sample shows 100,000 to 150,000 distinct CDR3 sequences, under 30% of them seen only once. Their antigen targets remain unknown. Source material: PBMCs, sequenced either directly or after in vitro stimulation (not recorded which). The receptors here all came from a human donor in good health (CMV status not recorded). Some clones in this sample may be carry-over from other donors' samples. CDR3s leave out the opening cysteine and the closing phenylalanine or tryptophan. Fields, in order: V gene, J gene, CDR3 protein.

v_call: TRBV6-1
j_call: TRBJ1-1
cdr3_aa: ASSVSTAMNTEAF

v_call: TRBV19
j_call: TRBJ1-1
cdr3_aa: ASSMSYTEAF

v_call: TRBV20-1
j_call: TRBJ2-1
cdr3_aa: SAAGLAGVDEQF

v_call: TRBV12-3/TRBV12-4
j_call: TRBJ2-7
cdr3_aa: ASSRDYEQY

v_call: TRBV6-1
j_call: TRBJ2-6
cdr3_aa: ASSSPGLSGANVLT

v_call: TRBV30
j_call: TRBJ1-5
cdr3_aa: AWSVAGHQPQH

v_call: TRBV6-2/TRBV6-3
j_call: TRBJ2-1
cdr3_aa: ASSYDSGSPTYNEQF

v_call: TRBV11-3
j_call: TRBJ2-7
cdr3_aa: ASSLETGVSYEQY

v_call: TRBV6-8
j_call: TRBJ1-6
cdr3_aa: ASRPHGSSLH

v_call: TRBV2
j_call: TRBJ2-6
cdr3_aa: ASSEGGNSGANVLT

v_call: TRBV7-2
j_call: TRBJ1-1
cdr3_aa: ASSSGRGVSEAF

v_call: TRBV20-1
j_call: TRBJ2-7
cdr3_aa: SARKRTDSYEQY

v_call: TRBV7-2
j_call: TRBJ2-1
cdr3_aa: ASSLANLAGEQF

v_call: TRBV2
j_call: TRBJ2-3
cdr3_aa: ASRLTSTDTQY

v_call: TRBV11-2
j_call: TRBJ2-6
cdr3_aa: ASSSPGGPGANVLT

v_call: TRBV4-3
j_call: TRBJ2-7
cdr3_aa: ASSQDELAGMRGGEQY

v_call: TRBV7-2
j_call: TRBJ1-5
cdr3_aa: ASSSNRILGGNQPQH

v_call: TRBV5-4
j_call: TRBJ1-2
cdr3_aa: ASSLGGLGGYT

v_call: TRBV6-2/TRBV6-3
j_call: TRBJ1-2
cdr3_aa: ASRTRPGTGGYT

v_call: TRBV5-1
j_call: TRBJ2-7
cdr3_aa: ASSLAGLTYEQY

v_call: TRBV7-3
j_call: TRBJ2-3
cdr3_aa: ASSVLAEGCPDTQY

v_call: TRBV27
j_call: TRBJ2-7
cdr3_aa: ASSLTSGTFKQY

v_call: TRBV7-6
j_call: TRBJ1-5
cdr3_aa: ASSSGQKDQPQH

v_call: TRBV5-4
j_call: TRBJ2-5
cdr3_aa: ASSSRLAGGGETQY

v_call: TRBV7-2
j_call: TRBJ1-4
cdr3_aa: ASSLEPGQGYEKLF

v_call: TRBV19
j_call: TRBJ1-6
cdr3_aa: ASSRTGGAETPLH

v_call: TRBV4-3
j_call: TRBJ2-3
cdr3_aa: ASSRIAGEADTQY

v_call: TRBV7-6
j_call: TRBJ2-1
cdr3_aa: ASRFTESSYNEQF

v_call: TRBV19
j_call: TRBJ1-2
cdr3_aa: ATSYVESGYT

v_call: TRBV29-1
j_call: TRBJ2-7
cdr3_aa: SASRPGSSYEQY

v_call: TRBV6-1
j_call: TRBJ1-2
cdr3_aa: ASSDWTGERVYGYT

v_call: TRBV10-3
j_call: TRBJ1-4
cdr3_aa: AISEYGDSNEKLF

v_call: TRBV7-2
j_call: TRBJ2-5
cdr3_aa: ASSSDRQETQY

v_call: TRBV7-6
j_call: TRBJ1-1
cdr3_aa: ASSLGGAGTEAF

v_call: TRBV7-2
j_call: TRBJ2-1
cdr3_aa: ASSMAYNEQF

v_call: TRBV4-3
j_call: TRBJ2-1
cdr3_aa: ASSPLLDNEQF

v_call: TRBV12-3/TRBV12-4
j_call: TRBJ1-3
cdr3_aa: ASSLGTGASGNTIY

v_call: TRBV29-1
j_call: TRBJ2-1
cdr3_aa: SVEKGLLIDEQF

v_call: TRBV11-2
j_call: TRBJ1-4
cdr3_aa: ASSPNYLGNEKLF

v_call: TRBV28
j_call: TRBJ2-7
cdr3_aa: ASSRSGVEQY

v_call: TRBV24-1
j_call: TRBJ2-2
cdr3_aa: ATSDLHQNTGELF

v_call: TRBV4-3
j_call: TRBJ1-3
cdr3_aa: ASSQGWGISGNTIY

v_call: TRBV20-1
j_call: TRBJ2-1
cdr3_aa: SASSLAGGSSYNEQF

v_call: TRBV7-3
j_call: TRBJ2-5
cdr3_aa: ASSRTPQETQY

v_call: TRBV6-1
j_call: TRBJ1-5
cdr3_aa: ASSPQFDQPQH

v_call: TRBV7-2
j_call: TRBJ2-7
cdr3_aa: ASSVQERASSYEQY

v_call: TRBV28
j_call: TRBJ2-2
cdr3_aa: ASSPRTGKRNTGELF

v_call: TRBV12-3/TRBV12-4
j_call: TRBJ1-1
cdr3_aa: ASSGPGQGLGTEAF

v_call: TRBV28
j_call: TRBJ1-5
cdr3_aa: ASSYGTGGGQPQH

v_call: TRBV10-2
j_call: TRBJ1-1
cdr3_aa: ASSEGWEIVNTEAF

v_call: TRBV7-8
j_call: TRBJ2-1
cdr3_aa: ASSHSLAGGLEIEQF

v_call: TRBV6-5
j_call: TRBJ2-1
cdr3_aa: ASSYSGGAAQLIYNEQF

v_call: TRBV10-3
j_call: TRBJ2-5
cdr3_aa: AISAGGAEETQY

v_call: TRBV14
j_call: TRBJ2-2
cdr3_aa: ASSQNEIGELF

v_call: TRBV4-3
j_call: TRBJ2-3
cdr3_aa: ASSQEPTSPDTQY